This note documents a single TCR beta chain sequence. The participants were between roughly 18 and 89 years old and came from fewer than 25 US areas. These data originate in a study of blood T cell repertoires in COVID-19. The overall study: T cells, B-cell-depleted T cells, or PBMCs supplied cDNA or gDNA.

V lost 4 bases, J lost 2 bases, and 6 bases lay in between. Germline lookup yields CDR1 LNHDA and CDR2 SQIVND (reference sequence). There are 13 residues in the CDR3. Per the authors' pipeline: It was from reference gene primer amplification that nucleated cell counts were estimated. Measured with immunoSEQ multiplex PCR; TCRdb has only the in-frame clones, and not every one. V, J and clone size were drawn from that table, and D and trimming were deduced from the DNA. The sample yields 250,000 to 350,000 clones, about nine tenths seen once. This chain uses TRBV19 with TRBJ1-3; D not certain. Sequenced input: PBMCs or T cells enriched from blood (not recorded which). The origin of this receptor is a woman in her forties or fifties who had been exposed to COVID-19. CDR3 sequence (DNA): TGTGCCAGTAGTACAGCGGCTGGAAACACCATATATTTT. The encoded protein is CASSTAAGNTIYF.